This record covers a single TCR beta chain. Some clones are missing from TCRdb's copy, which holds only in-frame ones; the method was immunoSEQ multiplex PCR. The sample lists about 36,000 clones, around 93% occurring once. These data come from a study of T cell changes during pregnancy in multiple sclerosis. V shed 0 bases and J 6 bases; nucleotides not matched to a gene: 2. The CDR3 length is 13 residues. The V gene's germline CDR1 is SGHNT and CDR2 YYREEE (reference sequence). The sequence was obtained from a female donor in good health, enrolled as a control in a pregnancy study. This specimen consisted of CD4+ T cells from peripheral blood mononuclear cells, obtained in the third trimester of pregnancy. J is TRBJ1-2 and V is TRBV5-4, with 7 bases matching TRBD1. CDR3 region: CASSLGQGNGYTF. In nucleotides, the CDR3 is TGTGCCAGCAGCTTGGGACAGGGTAATGGCTACACCTTC.